The 29 T cell receptor beta chains in this list originate from one sample, sequenced in a study of shared T cell receptors in the human thymus. This table comes from immunoSEQ multiplex PCR, and its TCRdb copy is limited to in-frame clones, with some not included. The sample comprises 55,000 to 80,000 clones, about 95% of which are singletons, and less than 0.04% rests with the top ten. Specimen: thymocytes. These receptors all come from a human donor.

This chain connects TRBV28 to TRBJ2-7; D unclear. The germline V gene has CDR1 MDHEN and CDR2 SYDVKM. Trimming removed 6 bases at V and 7 bases at J, with 10 bases between. This CDR3 is 11 amino acids long. The DNA of the CDR3 is TGTGCCAGCAGCGGGTTGTGGGAGCAGTACTTC. It is translated as CASSGLWEQYF.

The genes are TRBV4-1 and TRBJ1-2, with 8 bases matching TRBD1. The germline V gene has CDR1 MGHRA and CDR2 YSYEKL. CDR3 length equals 18 residues. Trimming removed 0 bases from V and 4 bases from J; junction bases left unmatched: 13. The CDR3 DNA is TGCGCCAGCAGCCAAGAATGGGGGCGGGGACAGGTTCTCTATGGCTACACCTTC. This translates into CASSQEWGRGQVLYGYTF.

This CDR3 reads CASSVHRGGASPSGANVLTF. DNA of the CDR3: TGTGCCAGCAGTGTTCATCGCGGGGGGGCCTCCCCCTCTGGGGCCAACGTCCTGACTTTC. The chain has TRBV6-1 and TRBJ2-6, with 9 bases aligning to TRBD2. Germline CDR1 reads MNHNS; CDR2 reads SASEGT. With V trimmed by 4 bases and J by 0 bases, 13 bases remained unmatched. The CDR3 is made up of 20 amino acids.

This chain joins TRBV6-1 and TRBJ1-1; D gene uncertain. The ends were cut back, 8 bases at V and 10 bases at J, with 17 bases in the middle. The CDR3 has 12 residues. Germline V CDR1 and CDR2: MNHNS, SASEGT. The CDR3 coding sequence is TGTGCCAGCGGCCGGCAAAGGCAGAGAGCTTTCTTT. Amino acid sequence: CASGRQRQRAFF.

The chain links TRBV2 to TRBJ1-5; D is ambiguous. Trimming took off 3 bases at V and 2 bases at J, with 14 bases between the two ends. Per the germline V gene, CDR1 is SNHLY and CDR2 is FYNNEI. This CDR3 is built from 16 residues. CDR3 in DNA: TGTGCCAGCAGTGATCTTTGGGTTCAAGGCAATCAGCCCCAGCATTTT. Its translation: CASSDLWVQGNQPQHF.

The chain carries TRBV28 and TRBJ1-5, with a possible D match to TRBD1 (6 bases). The germline V gene has CDR1 MDHEN and CDR2 SYDVKM. The CDR3 is 15 residues long. V was pared by 5 bases and J by 4 bases, with 15 bases between. CDR3 nucleotides: TGTGCCAGCAGTGAAAACAGGGAAAGGAATCAGCCCCAGCATTTT. Protein product: CASSENRERNQPQHF.

This chain connects TRBV27 to TRBJ1-3; maybe TRBD1 (6 bases). CDR3 length: 18 residues. From germline, CDR1 is MNHEY and CDR2 SMNVEV (reference sequence). V was pared by 5 bases and J by 0 bases, with 20 bases between. DNA for the CDR3: TGTGCCAGCAGTCCGGGGTCCGGGACAACCGACTCTGGAAACACCATATATTTT. Translating it yields CASSPGSGTTDSGNTIYF.

V and J are TRBV6-5 and TRBJ2-7; D is unclear. V lost 5 bases to trimming and J lost 9 bases, with 17 bases between them. The germline gives CDR1 MNHEY, CDR2 SVGAGI. The CDR3 has 13 residues. The CDR3 reads CASSDFPTGRQYF. CDR3 nucleotides: TGTGCCAGCAGTGATTTTCCGACCGGGCGGCAGTACTTC.

The chain uses TRBV4-3 and TRBJ2-2, with 9 positions matching TRBD2. Unmatched junction bases numbered 7, after V lost 0 bases and J lost 5 bases. Germline values: CDR1 LGHNA, CDR2 YSLEER. The length of the CDR3 is 17 residues. CDR3 sequence reads: CASSQDKASGNTGELFF. The CDR3 DNA is TGCGCCAGCAGCCAAGATAAGGCTAGCGGGAATACCGGGGAGCTGTTTTTT.

CDR3 bases: TGTGCCAGCAGCCAAGATTGGAATAGCGGGGGAAACGAGCAGTACTTC. This sequence encodes CASSQDWNSGGNEQYF. The chain employs TRBV4-2 and TRBJ2-7; 9 bases fit TRBD2. After removal of 0 bases from V and 5 bases from J, the junction contained 8 bases not matched to a gene. Looked up from germline, CDR1 is LGHNA and CDR2 is YNFKEQ. This CDR3 spans 16 amino acids.

The CDR3 DNA reads TGCGCCAGCAGCTTTTCAGGACAGATCAATGAGCAGTTCTTC. This encodes CASSFSGQINEQFF. V is TRBV5-1 and J is TRBJ2-1; possible D gene TRBD1, 6 bases. The germline CDR1 and CDR2 sequences are SGHRS and YFSETQ. The ends were cut back, 2 bases at V and 6 bases at J, with 12 bases in the middle. The CDR3 length is 14 residues.

The gene calls are TRBV6-6 and TRBJ2-3; 12 nucleotides agree with TRBD1. The CDR3 has 16 residues. Germline CDR1 reads MNHNY; CDR2 reads SVGAGI (reference sequence). The V segment lost 6 bases and the J segment 3 bases; nucleotides outside the gene matches: 7. The CDR3 reads CASRGQGAGGTDTQYF. In DNA form, the CDR3 reads TGTGCCAGCAGGGGACAGGGGGCCGGTGGAACAGATACGCAGTATTTT.

This chain joins TRBV4-1 and TRBJ2-3; D unclear. From germline, CDR1 is MGHRA and CDR2 YSYEKL. V was clipped by 1 base and J by 0 bases, with 14 bases between them. CDR3 length equals 17 residues. The CDR3 DNA reads as TGCGCCAGCAGCCAAGTCTTTATGTACACTAGCACAGATACGCAGTATTTT. It is translated as CASSQVFMYTSTDTQYF.

The genes are TRBV5-1 and TRBJ2-1; 9 bases align to TRBD2. From germline, CDR1 is SGHRS and CDR2 YFSETQ. J gave up 6 bases and V 4 bases, and 14 bases lay outside the gene matches. CDR3 length: 17 amino acids. The CDR3 is CASSIVAGDYLGNEQFF. CDR3 in DNA: TGCGCCAGCAGCATCGTAGCGGGGGATTATTTGGGCAATGAGCAGTTCTTC.

The J gene is TRBJ2-3, the V gene TRBV11-2; maybe TRBD1 (6 bases). CDR1 is SGHAT and CDR2 is FQNNGV in the germline V gene. Deletions cut 5 bases from V and 3 bases from J, with 15 bases between. The CDR3 extends over 15 amino acids. CDR3 protein: CASSPMWGPTDTQYF. In nucleotides, the CDR3 is TGTGCCAGCAGCCCTATGTGGGGGCCGACAGATACGCAGTATTTT.

This clone was recorded only once. This chain joins TRBV4-2 and TRBJ2-5; 10 nucleotides line up with TRBD2. Germline V lookup: CDR1 LGHNA, CDR2 YNFKEQ. This CDR3 has 17 residues. V gave up 4 bases and J gave up 3 bases; unmatched junction bases: 11. CDR3 nucleotides: TGTGCCAGCAGCCCTAGGCTAGCGGGGGCCTTGGAAGAGACCCAGTACTTC. This gives the protein CASSPRLAGALEETQYF.

The chain is built from TRBV12-5 and TRBJ1-6, with 9 bases lining up with TRBD1. The germline V gene encodes CDR1 LGHNT and CDR2 FRNRAP. The CDR3 consists of 18 residues. V was pared by 4 bases and J by 5 bases, with 12 bases of the junction left unmatched. CDR3 in amino acids: CASGCSPGQGFNNSPLHF. In nucleotides, the CDR3 is TGTGCTAGTGGTTGTTCCCCCGGACAGGGGTTTAATAATTCACCCCTCCACTTT.

This chain joins TRBV13 and TRBJ1-2; D is unclear. Germline V gene data show CDR1 as PRHDT and CDR2 as FYEKMQ (reference sequence). The V end was cut by 3 bases, the J end by 2 bases, with 10 bases between. CDR3 length: 14 amino acids. This CDR3 is CASSLSVINYGYTF. The CDR3 bases are TGTGCCAGCAGCTTGTCGGTTATCAACTATGGCTACACCTTC.

The DNA of the CDR3 is TGTGCCAGCAGTGGTCGCAATCAGCCCCAGCATTTT. Translated, it gives CASSGRNQPQHF. V and J are TRBV6-1 and TRBJ1-5; no clear D. Germline values: CDR1 MNHNS, CDR2 SASEGT. V lost 4 bases and J 2 bases, leaving 3 bases between the germline ends. CDR3 length: 12 residues.

This clone was seen only a few times. This chain links TRBV19 with TRBJ1-1; no reliable D call. The CDR3 contains 13 residues. With 0 bases removed from V and 3 bases from J, the gap between germline ends came to 5 bases. Germline V gene lookup returns CDR1 LNHDA and CDR2 SQIVND (reference sequence). The CDR3 region is CASSIDRYTEAFF. The CDR3 DNA sequence: TGTGCCAGTAGTATAGACCGGTACACTGAAGCTTTCTTT.

The chain links TRBV4-3 to TRBJ2-7; maybe TRBD1 (6 bases). V was shortened by 6 bases and J by 2 bases, with 14 bases between the two germline ends. Germline V lookup: CDR1 LGHNA, CDR2 YSLEER. This CDR3 contains 14 residues. In DNA, the CDR3 is TGCGCCAGCAGTTCACAGGGTGAAACCTACGAGCAGTACTTC. Translating gives CASSSQGETYEQYF.

The V and J genes are TRBV14 and TRBJ1-2; TRBD1 is a possible D gene (6 bases). Germline loops: CDR1 SGHDN, CDR2 FVKESK. Trimming took off 8 bases at V and 6 bases at J, with 16 bases between the two ends. The CDR3 runs to 13 residues. Written as DNA, the CDR3 is TGTGCCAGCTGGGGCAGGGGTATTGATGGCTACACCTTC. This sequence encodes CASWGRGIDGYTF.

V and J are TRBV6-1 and TRBJ1-2; possible D gene TRBD1, 5 bases. This CDR3 has 12 residues. Per the germline V gene, CDR1 is MNHNS and CDR2 is SASEGT. The ends were cut back, 8 bases at V and 3 bases at J, with 10 bases in the middle. DNA for the CDR3: TGTGCCAGCCCGGACACGTACTATGGCTACACCTTC. This sequence encodes CASPDTYYGYTF.

V is TRBV2 and J is TRBJ1-2; 10 nucleotides match TRBD1. The germline CDR1 and CDR2 sequences are SNHLY and FYNNEI. This CDR3 has 18 residues. V lost 6 bases and J lost 3; bases outside the gene matches: 16. CDR3 bases: TGTGCCAGCAGGGAGGACAGGGGGTTTTCAGCTATTTACTATGGCTACACCTTC. Its protein product is CASREDRGFSAIYYGYTF. The whole variable domain, filled in from reference TRBV2 and TRBJ1-2, reads EPEVTQTPSHQVTQMGQEVILRCVPISNHLYFYWYRQILGQKVEFLVSFYNNEISEKSEIFDDQFSVERPDGSNFTLKIRSTKLEDSAMYFCASREDRGFSAIYYGYTFGSGTRLTVV.

The J gene is TRBJ2-2, the V gene TRBV19; tentatively, D is TRBD1 (5 bases). The V end lost 3 bases, the J end lost 3 bases, and 11 bases lay between the germline ends. The CDR3 runs 15 residues. Germline CDR1 LNHDA, CDR2 SQIVND (reference sequence). The CDR3 region has the DNA TGTGCCAGTAGTATTTTGGGGCGTTACACCGGGGAGCTGTTTTTT. This codes for CASSILGRYTGELFF.

This sequence joins TRBV7-3 and TRBJ1-2; possible D gene TRBD1, 5 bases. Germline V gene lookup returns CDR1 SGHTA and CDR2 FQGTGA. This CDR3 comprises 13 residues. Trimming cost V 5 bases and J 4 bases, with 11 bases left between them. CDR3 bases: TGTGCCAGCAGCCCCCAGGGAGGCTATGGCTACACCTTC. Its translation: CASSPQGGYGYTF.

The rearrangement joins TRBV6-4 to TRBJ2-7; 13 bases are shared with TRBD2. Germline CDR1 is MRHNA and CDR2 is SNTAGT. The CDR3 consists of 15 residues. Germline trimming cut 10 bases from V and 0 bases from J; bases unmatched to any gene: 6. The chain's CDR3 is CANWGLAGISYEQYF. The CDR3 nucleotides read TGTGCCAATTGGGGACTAGCGGGGATCTCCTACGAGCAGTACTTC.

The chain combines TRBV4-2 with TRBJ2-7; 9 bases are a match to TRBD1. V lost 1 base to trimming and J lost 3 bases; unmatched junction nucleotides: 4. CDR3 length: 15 amino acids. Looked up from germline, CDR1 is LGHNA and CDR2 is YNFKEQ. Here the CDR3 reads CASSQGTGEHYEQYF. The CDR3, as DNA: TGTGCCAGCAGCCAAGGGACAGGGGAGCACTACGAGCAGTACTTC.

V usage is TRBV7-4 and J usage is TRBJ2-1, with TRBD2 matching over 12 bases. The CDR3 is 17 residues long. Germline V gives CDR1 SGHVT, CDR2 SQSDAQ. The V gene end was trimmed by 3 bases and the J gene end by 7 bases; junction bases not matched to a gene: 10. The CDR3 spells CASSFQLAGGPTNEQFF. The CDR3 DNA reads as TGTGCCAGCAGCTTCCAACTAGCGGGGGGACCTACAAATGAGCAGTTCTTC.